What follows are 3 T cell receptor beta chains derived from one specimen sequenced in a study of a mutant IDH1 vaccine in newly diagnosed glioma. Some clones are missing from TCRdb's copy, which holds only in-frame ones; the method was immunoSEQ multiplex PCR. The sample records 40,000 to 60,000 clones, around 78% being singletons. The sample's time point: week 5, during vaccination. Topical imiquimod was applied with each vaccine dose, which held 300 ug of mutant IDH1 20-mer peptide. Their recognized antigens are unknown. The sample was PBMCs, taken from a glioma patient whose treatment included an IDH1 peptide vaccine. The receptors here all came from a woman between 40 and 50 years old with glioma.

The chain recombines TRBV6-1 with TRBJ1-5, with D unclear. V lost 4 bases and J 7 bases, leaving 11 bases between the germline ends. The CDR3 totals 13 residues. Germline CDR1 is MNHNS and CDR2 is SASEGT. The CDR3 region has the DNA TGTGCCAGCAGTGGTTTATCGGAACAGCCCCAGCATTTT. It specifies CASSGLSEQPQHF.

The chain is built from TRBV7-8 and TRBJ2-5, with TRBD1 matching over 8 bases. Germline V gene lookup returns CDR1 SGHVS and CDR2 FQNEAQ. The CDR3 length is 15 residues. J was trimmed by 5 bases and V by 0 bases; bases with no gene match: 5. The CDR3 loop reads CASSLAGRGLETQYF. CDR3 coding DNA: TGTGCCAGCAGCTTAGCCGGCAGGGGGCTTGAGACCCAGTACTTC.

In its sample, this clone was seen once. The chain has TRBV11-2 and TRBJ2-7; D possibly corresponds to TRBD2 (7 bases). With 2 bases removed from V and 0 bases from J, the gap between germline ends came to 11 bases. The CDR3 sequence is 15 residues long. Per the germline V gene, CDR1 is SGHAT and CDR2 is FQNNGV. The CDR3, as DNA: TGTGCCAGCAGCTTAAGGGGGGGAAGCTCCTACGAGCAGTACTTC. Protein sequence: CASSLRGGSSYEQYF.